This T cell receptor (beta chain) comes out of a study of cytomegalovirus exposure and HLA in healthy donors. Study context: In an earlier analysis, almost 120 million unique TCR beta sequences were found from 150 million to 200 million T cells.

The PCR used 60 Vbeta and 13 Jbeta primers. Source study methods: A follow-up analysis tallied some 80 million unique TCR beta chains, roughly 11 million shared. The repertoire was sequenced with immunoSEQ multiplex PCR; TCRdb's copy has only in-frame clones and lacks some. V and J calls and clone size are those listed in that table; D and trimming were worked out from the DNA. The top ten clones hold 0.63% of a sample with under 250,000 clones, approximately 82% of them seen once. On this clone itself: Its antigen is not identified.

Trimming removed 6 bases from V and 5 bases from J; junction bases left unmatched: 8. The CDR3 is made up of 14 amino acids. CDR1 is MDHEN and CDR2 is SYDVKM in the germline V gene. Overall study findings and caveats: There were some public TCRs occurring in many donors, but most TCR sequences were rare.

The origin of this receptor is a man aged 18 to 35 in good health and CMV-seronegative. This chain links TRBV28 with TRBJ2-7, with 9 bases matching TRBD1. Sequenced sample: PBMCs. CDR3 residues: CASSRGTGIHEQYF. DNA for the CDR3: TGTGCCAGCAGCCGCGGGACAGGGATACACGAGCAGTACTTC.